These 10 T cell receptor beta chains were all obtained from the same sample, sequenced in a study of T cell responses to AZD1222 COVID-19 vaccine. Profiling relied on immunoSEQ multiplex PCR, and the TCRdb table lists in-frame clones only, not all of them. The sample lists around 140,000 clones, more than 80% occurring once. Sample: peripheral blood, taken on day 0 of AZD1222 vaccination. The receptors shown here come from an adult in good health.

V is TRBV30 and J is TRBJ2-1; 7 bases align to TRBD2. CDR1 and CDR2 from the germline V gene are GTSNPN and SVGIG (reference sequence). The V gene end was trimmed by 3 bases and the J gene end by 0 bases; junction bases not matched to a gene: 5. The CDR3 is 15 residues long. The chain's CDR3 is CAWRGGRYSYNEQFF. The CDR3 bases are TGTGCCTGGAGGGGGGGGAGATACTCCTACAATGAGCAGTTCTTC.

V is TRBV9 and J is TRBJ1-3; TRBD1 matches at 8 bases. Trimming at V came to 5 bases and at J to 4 bases, leaving 8 bases not matched to a gene. This CDR3 is 15 amino acids long. Germline V lookup: CDR1 SGDLS, CDR2 YYNGEE. The CDR3 nucleotides read TGTGCCAGCAGTCCCGGACAGGGCGGGGGAAACACCATATATTTT. Its translation is CASSPGQGGGNTIYF.

The chain is built from TRBV19 and TRBJ2-1; 14 bases fit TRBD2. In germline, CDR1 is LNHDA, CDR2 SQIVND (reference sequence). The CDR3 sequence is 15 residues long. V was pared by 6 bases and J by 6 bases, with 4 bases of the junction left unmatched. The CDR3 bases are TGTGCCAGTAGGTCCGGGACTAGCGGGAGCAATGAGCAGTTCTTC. Translating it yields CASRSGTSGSNEQFF. Using reference TRBV19 and TRBJ2-1 for the parts outside the CDR3, the full variable domain is DGGITQSPKYLFRKEGQNVTLSCEQNLNHDAMYWYRQDPGQGLRLIYYSQIVNDFQKGDIAEGYSVSREKKESFPLTVTSAQKNPTAFYLCASRSGTSGSNEQFFGPGTRLTVL.

The chain is built from TRBV4-2 and TRBJ1-2, with D perhaps TRBD1 (6 bases). Germline assignment: CDR1 LGHNA and CDR2 YNFKEQ. Trimming stripped 10 bases from V and 2 bases from J, with 14 bases between. The CDR3 length is 13 residues. In DNA form, the CDR3 reads TGTGCCACCCGCGGGCAGGGGAACTATGGCTACACCTTC. This gives the protein CATRGQGNYGYTF.

V is TRBV4-2 and J is TRBJ1-5; TRBD1 is a possible D gene (5 bases). Trimming stripped 6 bases from V and 1 base from J, with 19 bases between. This CDR3 is built from 17 residues. Looked up from germline, CDR1 is LGHNA and CDR2 is YNFKEQ. The CDR3 spells CASRHVGGGLSNQPQHF. CDR3 DNA sequence: TGTGCCAGCAGACACGTGGGGGGAGGGTTGAGCAATCAGCCCCAGCATTTT.

The chain has TRBV6-5 and TRBJ1-2, with D possibly being TRBD1 (6 bases). V gave up 6 bases and J gave up 5 bases, with 13 bases separating them. CDR1 is MNHEY and CDR2 is SVGAGI in the germline V gene. The CDR3 is made up of 13 amino acids. The CDR3 DNA sequence: TGTGCCAGCAGAACATCCAGGGGTTATGGCTACACCTTC. Translated, it gives CASRTSRGYGYTF.

The chain carries TRBV2 and TRBJ1-6, with a tentative D call TRBD1 (5 bases). The CDR3 loop spans 17 amino acids. Trimming pared 6 bases from V and 10 bases from J, leaving 25 bases between. The germline V gene has CDR1 SNHLY and CDR2 FYNNEI. CDR3 DNA sequence: TGTGCCAGCAGCCCTGTAGACCCCCCGGGACGGGGCTCACCCCTCCACTTT. Amino acid sequence: CASSPVDPPGRGSPLHF.

The chain links TRBV7-3 to TRBJ1-5, with D unclear. Trimming cost V 8 bases and J 5 bases, with 1 base left between them. CDR1 and CDR2 (germline): SGHTA, FQGTGA. The CDR3 extends over 9 amino acids. The CDR3 DNA is TGTGCCAGCTATCAGCCCCAGCATTTT. Protein sequence: CASYQPQHF.

The gene calls are TRBV28 and TRBJ2-5; weak D call: TRBD1 (6 bases). The CDR3 consists of 12 residues. With 10 bases removed from V and 0 bases from J, the gap between germline ends came to 9 bases. Germline V CDR1 and CDR2: MDHEN, SYDVKM. The CDR3 bases are TGTGCCACGAGGGGGTACCAAGAGACCCAGTACTTC. Protein sequence: CATRGYQETQYF.

V and J are TRBV11-2 and TRBJ2-3, with D perhaps matching TRBD2 (6 bases). The CDR3 is 15 residues long. The V gene's germline CDR1 is SGHAT and CDR2 FQNNGV. V was trimmed by 5 bases and J by 6 bases, leaving 18 bases between them. This CDR3 is CASSLVGSGEDTQYF. CDR3 nucleotides: TGTGCCAGCAGCCTTGTCGGGAGTGGGGAGGATACGCAGTATTTT. Based on the CDR3 plus reference TRBV11-2 and TRBJ2-3, the full variable domain is EAGVAQSPRYKIIEKRQSVAFWCNPISGHATLYWYQQILGQGPKLLIQFQNNGVVDDSQLPKDRFSAERLKGVDSTLKIQPAKLEDSAVYLCASSLVGSGEDTQYFGPGTRLTVL.